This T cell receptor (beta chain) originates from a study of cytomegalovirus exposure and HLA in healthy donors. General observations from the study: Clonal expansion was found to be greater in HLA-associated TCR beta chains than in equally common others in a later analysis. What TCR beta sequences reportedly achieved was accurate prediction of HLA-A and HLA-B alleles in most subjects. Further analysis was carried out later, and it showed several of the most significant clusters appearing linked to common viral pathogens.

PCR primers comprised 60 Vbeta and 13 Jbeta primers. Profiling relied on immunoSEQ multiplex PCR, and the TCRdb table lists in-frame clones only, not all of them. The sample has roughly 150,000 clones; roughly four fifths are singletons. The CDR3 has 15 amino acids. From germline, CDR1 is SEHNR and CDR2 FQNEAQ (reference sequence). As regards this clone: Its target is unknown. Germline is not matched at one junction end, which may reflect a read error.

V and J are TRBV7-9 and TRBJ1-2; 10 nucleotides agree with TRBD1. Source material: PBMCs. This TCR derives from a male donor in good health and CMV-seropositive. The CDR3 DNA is TGTTCCAGCAGCTCCCCGGGACAGGGGACCTATGGCTACACCTTC. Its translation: CSSSSPGQGTYGYTF.